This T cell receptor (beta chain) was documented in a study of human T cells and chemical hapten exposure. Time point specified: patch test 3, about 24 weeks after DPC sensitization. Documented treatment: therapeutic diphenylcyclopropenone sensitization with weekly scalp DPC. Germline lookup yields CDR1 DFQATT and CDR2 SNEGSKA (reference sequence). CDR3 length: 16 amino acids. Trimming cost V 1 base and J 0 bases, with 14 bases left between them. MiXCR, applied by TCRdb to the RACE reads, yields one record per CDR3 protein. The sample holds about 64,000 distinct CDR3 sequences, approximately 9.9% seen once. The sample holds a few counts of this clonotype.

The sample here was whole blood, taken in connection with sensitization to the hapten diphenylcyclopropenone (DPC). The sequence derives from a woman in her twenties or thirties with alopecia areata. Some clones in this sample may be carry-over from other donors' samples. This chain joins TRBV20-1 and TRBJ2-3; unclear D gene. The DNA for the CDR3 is TGCAGTGCTAGAGGGGTCCAGCACTCTAGCACAGATACGCAGTATTTT. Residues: CSARGVQHSSTDTQYF.